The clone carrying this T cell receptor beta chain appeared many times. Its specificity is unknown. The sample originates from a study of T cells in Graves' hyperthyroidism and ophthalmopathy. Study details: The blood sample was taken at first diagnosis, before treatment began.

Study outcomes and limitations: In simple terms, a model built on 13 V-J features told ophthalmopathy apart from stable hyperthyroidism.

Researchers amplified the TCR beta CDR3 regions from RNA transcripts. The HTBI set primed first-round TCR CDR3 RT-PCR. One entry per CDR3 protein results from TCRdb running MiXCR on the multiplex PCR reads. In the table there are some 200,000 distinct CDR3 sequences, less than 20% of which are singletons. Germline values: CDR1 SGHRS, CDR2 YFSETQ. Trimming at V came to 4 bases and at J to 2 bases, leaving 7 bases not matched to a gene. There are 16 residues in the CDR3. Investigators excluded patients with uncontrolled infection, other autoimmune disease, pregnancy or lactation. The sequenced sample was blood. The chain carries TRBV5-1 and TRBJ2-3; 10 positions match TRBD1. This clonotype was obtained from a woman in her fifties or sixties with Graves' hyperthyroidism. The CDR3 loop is CASSPSTGGHTDTQYF. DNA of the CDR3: TGCGCCAGCAGCCCCTCGACAGGGGGCCACACAGATACGCAGTATTTT.